This is a list of T cell receptor beta chains from one sample in a study of cytomegalovirus exposure and HLA in healthy donors. Sequencing was performed with immunoSEQ multiplex PCR; in TCRdb, only in-frame clones are kept and a portion is missing. The sample holds approximately 110,000 clones, 74% seen once. Sequenced sample: PBMCs. The origin of the receptors is a woman aged 40 to 49 in good health and CMV-seropositive. The conserved cysteine and the conserved F or W are not part of the CDR3 here.

CDR3aa: SVLAGYTDTQY; v_gene: TRBV29-1
CDR3aa: ASRRTTNNYGYT; v_gene: TRBV19
CDR3aa: ASSSGTVYVYGYT; v_gene: TRBV7-9
CDR3aa: ASSLGGTSSRFVGEQF; v_gene: TRBV5-1
CDR3aa: ASSVQGGDQPQH; v_gene: TRBV6-1
CDR3aa: ASSQELSGLGTGELF; v_gene: TRBV4-1
CDR3aa: ASSPDGRNGNSPLH; v_gene: TRBV9
CDR3aa: ASGQGGTDTQY; v_gene: TRBV4-1
CDR3aa: ASRAVNQPQH; v_gene: TRBV6-1
CDR3aa: ASRTGVTNEKLF; v_gene: TRBV6-1
CDR3aa: ASSVWGDEQF; v_gene: TRBV9
CDR3aa: ASSLDRVTNYGYT; v_gene: TRBV5-4
CDR3aa: ASITSGSSSQY; v_gene: TRBV2
CDR3aa: ASSSRGGGVKNIQY; v_gene: TRBV4-3
CDR3aa: ASSIDDRTYEQY; v_gene: TRBV19
CDR3aa: ASTGTGKYGYT; v_gene: TRBV21-1
CDR3aa: ASSSGTSGSIGELF; v_gene: TRBV5-6
CDR3aa: ASSQVATSGKVESYNEQF; v_gene: TRBV4-1
CDR3aa: ASSLNPTTGGYGYT; v_gene: TRBV5-1
CDR3aa: ASSLAGGGDTQY; v_gene: TRBV7-2
CDR3aa: SASEVLGYT; v_gene: TRBV20-1
CDR3aa: ASSPTGGPGNTIY; v_gene: TRBV4-3
CDR3aa: ASSRSAQQGKMVSGNTIY; v_gene: TRBV27
CDR3aa: ASSLLTGSTDTQY; v_gene: TRBV7-3
CDR3aa: ASSWTGGDQPQH; v_gene: TRBV5-1
CDR3aa: ASSATGRQTQY; v_gene: TRBV5-6
CDR3aa: ASSTGRGSYEQY; v_gene: TRBV5-6
CDR3aa: ASSEVADNSPLH; v_gene: TRBV2
CDR3aa: ASSRDRGYEQY; v_gene: TRBV14
CDR3aa: AKRGESTDTQY; v_gene: TRBV2
CDR3aa: TSSQVSGGGLYNEQF; v_gene: TRBV4-3
CDR3aa: ASRPSTGNTDTQY; v_gene: TRBV19
CDR3aa: ASSLGLAGGGAYEQY; v_gene: TRBV4-2
CDR3aa: ASSQSLAGSTDTQY; v_gene: TRBV4-2
CDR3aa: ASSSRQGVSQPQH; v_gene: TRBV2
CDR3aa: ASSQPNRGNYGYT; v_gene: TRBV4-1